Shown below are 5 T cell receptor beta chains from a single sample sequenced in a study of T cells after yellow fever vaccination. TCRdb itself ran the 5' RACE reads through MiXCR, one entry per CDR3 protein. Of hundreds of thousands of distinct CDR3 sequences listed, around 20% were seen once; the top ten hold 18%. This specimen consisted of PBMCs, obtained before the yellow fever booster vaccination. The receptors were sampled from a man in his late teens or twenties who received the YFV17D yellow fever vaccine.

This chain links TRBV2 with TRBJ2-7, with D possibly matching TRBD2 (5 bases). The V end was cut by 7 bases, the J end by 4 bases, with 8 bases between. Germline CDR1 is SNHLY and CDR2 is FYNNEI. This CDR3 is built from 11 residues. CDR3: CASTGTYEQYF. The CDR3 nucleotides are TGTGCCAGCACGGGAACGTACGAGCAGTACTTC.

V is TRBV27 and J is TRBJ1-1, with D perhaps matching TRBD1 (6 bases). There are 14 residues in the CDR3. Trimming shortened V by 6 bases and J by 3 bases, and 14 bases separated the two germline ends. Germline V gene data show CDR1 as MNHEY and CDR2 as SMNVEV (reference sequence). CDR3 loop: CASRSSGTHTEAFF. Written as DNA, the CDR3 is TGTGCCAGCAGAAGCTCCGGGACACACACTGAAGCTTTCTTT.

The chain carries TRBV20-1 and TRBJ2-5, with 9 bases fitting TRBD2. CDR1 and CDR2 from the germline V gene are DFQATT and SNEGSKA (reference sequence). This CDR3 has 14 residues. V was pared by 6 bases and J by 1 base, with 6 bases of the junction left unmatched. CDR3 sequence reads: CSAHLAGLQETQYF. CDR3 coding DNA: TGCAGTGCCCATCTAGCGGGGCTCCAAGAGACCCAGTACTTC.

The table lists this clonotype with a few counts. The gene calls are TRBV4-2 and TRBJ2-5, with D possibly TRBD2 on 6 matching bases. V lost 4 bases, J lost 0 bases, and 15 bases lay in between. In germline, CDR1 is LGHNA, CDR2 YNFKEQ. The CDR3 is 16 residues long. CDR3 sequence: CASSLSAGQYQETQYF. CDR3 nucleotides: TGTGCCAGCAGCCTGTCCGCGGGGCAGTACCAAGAGACCCAGTACTTC.

Only a few counts were recorded for this clonotype. This rearrangement joins TRBV3-1 to TRBJ2-5; the D call may be TRBD1 or TRBD2 (6 bases each). The germline CDR1 and CDR2 sequences are LGHDT and YNNKEL (reference sequence). Trimming left V 7 bases short and J 9 bases short, with 15 bases between. The CDR3 contains 12 residues. The CDR3 region is CASNLLGGPQYF. The CDR3 coding sequence is TGTGCCAGCAACCTCCTAGGGGGGCCCCAGTACTTC.